The 13 T cell receptor beta chains below were found in one sample sequenced in a study of cytomegalovirus exposure and HLA in healthy donors. The PCR ran on 60 Vbeta and 13 Jbeta primers. Here immunoSEQ multiplex PCR was the method, and the copy in TCRdb shows in-frame clones only, minus some. The sample table includes around 140,000 clones. Sequenced material: PBMCs. The receptor set was obtained from a male donor in good health and CMV-seronegative.

The rearrangement links TRBV27 to TRBJ1-3, with 9 bases aligning to TRBD1. This CDR3 contains 15 residues. V shed 4 bases, J shed 4 bases, and the junction held 5 bases outside the gene matches. From germline, CDR1 is MNHEY and CDR2 SMNVEV (reference sequence). The CDR3 loop reads CASSSGQGKGNTIYF. In DNA form, the CDR3 reads TGTGCCAGCAGTTCCGGACAGGGGAAAGGAAACACCATATATTTT.

The chain recombines TRBV5-6 with TRBJ2-4; TRBD2 agrees at 11 bases. V was pared by 4 bases and J by 0 bases, with 9 bases of the junction left unmatched. The CDR3 has 18 residues. Germline CDR1 is SGHDT and CDR2 is YYEEEE. The CDR3 loop is CASSPNPGLAVAKNIQYF. In DNA form, the CDR3 reads TGTGCCAGCAGCCCCAATCCGGGACTAGCGGTAGCCAAAAACATTCAGTACTTC.

This sequence joins TRBV28 and TRBJ2-7; tentative D call: TRBD1 (6 bases). Germline CDR1 MDHEN, CDR2 SYDVKM. This CDR3 comprises 16 residues. The V and J ends lost 2 bases and 0 bases respectively, with 14 bases between them. The CDR3 DNA is TGTGCCAGCAGTTTAGGGGGCCAGGGTGGCTCCTACGAGCAGTACTTC. It is translated as CASSLGGQGGSYEQYF.

This rearrangement joins TRBV28 to TRBJ2-1; weak D call: TRBD1 (6 bases). Deletions cut 5 bases from V and 4 bases from J, with 18 bases between. Germline lookup yields CDR1 MDHEN and CDR2 SYDVKM. The CDR3 sequence is 16 residues long. CDR3 in DNA: TGTGCCAGCAGTCCAGGGGTCCTACTTACTTACAATGAGCAGTTCTTC. Amino acid sequence: CASSPGVLLTYNEQFF.

Comments on this clone: Germline and junction disagree at one end, which may indicate a read error. This chain connects TRBV30 to TRBJ1-2; possible D gene TRBD1, 5 bases. Looked up from germline, CDR1 is GTSNPN and CDR2 is SVGIG (reference sequence). This CDR3 comprises 15 residues. The DNA for the CDR3 is TGTGCCGGGAGTGCGGGAGGGGTCGAAGTGAAGGGCTACACCTTC. Translation gives CAGSAGGVEVKGYTF.

The V gene is TRBV7-3, the J gene TRBJ1-2, with 8 positions matching TRBD1. V shed 5 bases and J 1 base; nucleotides not matched to a gene: 3. The CDR3 totals 14 residues. CDR1 SGHTA and CDR2 FQGTGA come from the germline V gene. The DNA of the CDR3 is TGTGCCAGCAGCCTTACAGGGGGTAACTATGGCTACACCTTC. Protein product: CASSLTGGNYGYTF.

The rearrangement joins TRBV14 to TRBJ2-3; D not resolved. Looked up from germline, CDR1 is SGHDN and CDR2 is FVKESK. The germline V and J ends were trimmed by 0 bases and 2 bases, with 12 bases remaining between them. This CDR3 comprises 16 residues. DNA for the CDR3: TGTGCCAGCAGCCAAGACGTCGGCGGCAACACAGATACGCAGTATTTT. Translation gives CASSQDVGGNTDTQYF.

The gene calls are TRBV6-5 and TRBJ2-5; D perhaps matches TRBD1 (6 bases). This CDR3 comprises 14 residues. The germline V and J ends were trimmed by 5 bases and 1 base, with 11 bases remaining between them. The germline gives CDR1 MNHEY, CDR2 SVGAGI. The CDR3 DNA sequence: TGTGCCAGCAGTCTAACAGGGACCCAAGAGACCCAGTACTTC. This codes for CASSLTGTQETQYF.

The V call is TRBV14, the J call TRBJ2-7; weak D call: TRBD2 (6 bases). Germline V gene sequence: CDR1 SGHDN, CDR2 FVKESK. The CDR3 spans 16 residues. V was cut by 4 bases and J by 3 bases, with 19 bases left in between. The CDR3 bases are TGTGCCAGCAGCCGAGAGAGACTAGGAGTTGTCTACGAGCAGTACTTC. Translated: CASSRERLGVVYEQYF.

The chain has TRBV19 and TRBJ2-2; 9 bases fit TRBD1. Germline CDR1 and CDR2: LNHDA and SQIVND (reference sequence). The CDR3 sequence is 14 residues long. The V gene end was trimmed by 8 bases and the J gene end by 0 bases; junction bases not matched to a gene: 1. The CDR3 DNA reads as TGTGCCAGTTGGGACAGGGCGAACACCGGGGAGCTGTTTTTT. The encoded protein is CASWDRANTGELFF.

The genes are TRBV9 and TRBJ2-3, with D tentatively TRBD2 (6 bases). Trimming pared 7 bases from V and 2 bases from J, leaving 17 bases between. CDR3 length equals 15 residues. The germline V gene has CDR1 SGDLS and CDR2 YYNGEE. The CDR3 protein is CASGPLPGDTDTQYF. For the CDR3, the DNA is TGTGCCAGCGGCCCCCTTCCGGGAGACACAGATACGCAGTATTTT.

This chain links TRBV2 with TRBJ2-7; D is perhaps TRBD1 (5 bases). The germline CDR1 and CDR2 sequences are SNHLY and FYNNEI. V lost 8 bases to trimming and J lost 4 bases, with 12 bases between them. This CDR3 has 12 amino acids. CDR3 DNA: TGTGCCAGCGGTCCAGGGAATTACGAGCAGTACTTC. Its translation: CASGPGNYEQYF. Supplemented by reference TRBV2 and TRBJ2-7, the full variable domain reads EPEVTQTPSHQVTQMGQEVILRCVPISNHLYFYWYRQILGQKVEFLVSFYNNEISEKSEIFDDQFSVERPDGSNFTLKIRSTKLEDSAMYFCASGPGNYEQYFGPGTRLTVT.

The chain combines TRBV7-8 with TRBJ1-4; D might be TRBD1 (5 bases). Germline CDR1 reads SGHVS; CDR2 reads FQNEAQ. V gave up 6 bases and J gave up 7 bases, with 18 bases separating them. The CDR3 loop spans 15 amino acids. CDR3 bases: TGTGCCAGCAGACGAGAACAGGCCGGGCGTGAAAAACTGTTTTTT. Translated, it gives CASRREQAGREKLFF. Supplemented by reference TRBV7-8 and TRBJ1-4, the full variable domain reads GAGVSQSPRYKVAKRGQDVALRCDPISGHVSLFWYQQALGQGPEFLTYFQNEAQLDKSGLPSDRFFAERPEGSVSTLKIQRTQQEDSAVYLCASRREQAGREKLFFGSGTQLSVL.